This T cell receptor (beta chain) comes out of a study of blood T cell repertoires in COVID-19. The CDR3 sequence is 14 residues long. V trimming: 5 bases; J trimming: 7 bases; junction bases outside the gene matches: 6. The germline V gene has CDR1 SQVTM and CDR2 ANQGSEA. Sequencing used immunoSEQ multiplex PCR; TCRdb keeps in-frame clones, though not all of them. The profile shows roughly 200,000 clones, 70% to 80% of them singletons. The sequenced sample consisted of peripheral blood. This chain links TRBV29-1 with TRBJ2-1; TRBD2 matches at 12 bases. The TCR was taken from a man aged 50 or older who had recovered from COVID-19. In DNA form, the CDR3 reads TGCAGCGTTAGGCCTAGCGGGAGGGCTAATGAGCAGTTCTTC. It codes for CSVRPSGRANEQFF.